The 25 T cell receptor beta chains reported below all come from one sample, sequenced in a study of tumor-infiltrating lymphocytes in primary liver carcinoma (dated by TCRdb to the late 2010s). Instrument on record: Illumina HiSeq 2500. Using a constant-region primer and ProtoScript II reverse transcriptase, TCRbeta-specific cDNA was reverse-transcribed from about 540 ng total RNA. The TCRbeta libraries were prepared through three rounds of nested multiplex PCR following a slightly modified ARM-PCR procedure. Each of the first two PCR rounds ran for approximately 11 cycles using multiplex TRBV1-TRBV30 forward primers together with a Cbeta reverse primer. TCRdb reprocessed the public reads (quality trimming at Q25 with fastp, clone calling with MiXCR) and kept in-frame beta chains. Rows with a matching CDR3 protein are joined into one entry that keeps the most common DNA and genes. The sample table records roughly 50,000 distinct CDR3 sequences; 70% to 85% of these occur just once. The ten largest clones capture around 25% of the sample.

Total RNA and DNA were co-extracted from roughly 20-30 mg of bulk tissue with the AllPrep DNA/RNA mini kit, without cell sorting. The sample was liver tumor tissue from sampling region 2. This specimen's cell subset or site label, interpreted: tumor region T2, inferior pole. All receptors derive from a man aged 40-55 years with primary liver carcinoma and hepatitis B virus infection.

On this clonotype itself: At one boundary the junction diverges from the germline segment, which might be a read error. The chain links TRBV11-2 to TRBJ2-3, with 7 positions matching TRBD2. Germline loops: CDR1 SGHAT, CDR2 FQNNGV. The CDR3 runs 18 residues. The CDR3 protein is CASSLTTSERVGRDTQYF. The CDR3 nucleotides are TGTGCCAGCAGCTTAACTACTAGCGAGAGGGTGGGGCGAGATACGCAATATTTT.

The J gene is TRBJ2-1, the V gene TRBV11-3, with D unclear. The CDR3 consists of 13 residues. V was shortened by 1 base and J by 7 bases, with 8 bases between the two germline ends. Germline V gene sequence: CDR1 SGHNT, CDR2 YENEEA. This CDR3 is CASSLGLSNEQFF. For the CDR3, the DNA is TGTGCCAGCAGCTTAGGACTTTCAAATGAGCAGTTCTTC.

Concerning this clonotype itself: An end of the junction differs from the germline gene, which may be a read error. The V gene is TRBV28, the J gene TRBJ2-1; D gene uncertain. The CDR3 is 12 amino acids. Germline CDR1 is MDHEN and CDR2 is SYDVKM. In DNA form, the CDR3 reads TGCGCCAGCAGTTTGACCTACAATGAGCGGTTCTTC. This sequence encodes CASSLTYNERFF.

The J gene is TRBJ2-1, the V gene TRBV11-2, with TRBD2 matching over 7 bases. V shed 4 bases and J 0 bases; nucleotides not matched to a gene: 3. This CDR3 contains 15 residues. Germline CDR1 reads SGHAT; CDR2 reads FQNNGV. The CDR3 loop reads CASSYLADSYNEQFF. The CDR3 DNA follows: TGTGCCAGCAGCTACCTAGCGGACTCCTACAATGAGCAGTTCTTC.

This clonotype was found many times. The chain's CDR3 is CASSQESGTYEQYF. The DNA of the CDR3 is TGTGCCAGCAGCCAAGAATCGGGAACCTACGAGCAGTACTTC. The rearrangement joins TRBV14 to TRBJ2-7; weak D call: TRBD2 (5 bases). This CDR3 has 14 amino acids. V was cut by 0 bases and J by 2 bases, with 8 bases left in between. From germline, CDR1 is SGHDN and CDR2 FVKESK.

This clonotype was observed a single time. One end of the junction is discordant with germline, which a read error may explain. The rearrangement uses TRBV11-2 and TRBJ2-6; D is unresolved. Per germline, CDR1 SGHAT and CDR2 FQNNGV. The CDR3 contains 15 residues. The CDR3 DNA sequence: TGTGCCGGCAGCAATGGTCTCTCTGAGGCCAACGTCCTGACTTTC. This codes for CAGSNGLSEANVLTF.

This clonotype was counted ten times or more. V and J are TRBV30 and TRBJ2-2; the D is unclear. V was shortened by 3 bases and J by 1 base, with 9 bases between the two germline ends. Germline CDR1 and CDR2: GTSNPN and SVGIG (reference sequence). CDR3 length: 14 residues. The CDR3 nucleotides are TGTGCCTGGAGCGCTCTGATGAACACCGGGGAGCTGTTTTTT. This encodes CAWSALMNTGELFF. The full variable domain, its missing parts supplied by reference TRBV30 and TRBJ2-2, is SQTIHQWPATLVQPVGSPLSLECTVEGTSNPNLYWYRQAAGRGLQLLFYSVGIGQISSEVPQNLSASRPQDRQFILSSKKLLLSDSGFYLCAWSALMNTGELFFGEGSRLTVL.

This clonotype is a singleton in its sample. A read error is possible here, since a much larger clone lies one base away. J is TRBJ1-6 and V is TRBV28; no definite D call. V was trimmed by 5 bases and J by 7 bases, leaving 6 bases between them. The CDR3 is 12 residues long. The V gene's germline CDR1 is MDHEN and CDR2 SYDVKM. The CDR3 coding sequence is TGTGCCAGCAGTCTCCCGAATTCACCCCTCCACTTT. Protein: CASSLPNSPLHF.

Regarding this clonotype: The junction and the germline gene differ at one end; a read error may be behind it. The chain uses TRBV29-1 and TRBJ2-1, with TRBD2 matching over 12 bases. The CDR3 totals 14 residues. CDR1 is SQVTM and CDR2 is ANQGSEA in the germline V gene. The CDR3: CSCGLAGLSNEQSF. The CDR3 nucleotides read TGCAGCTGCGGACTAGCGGGATTGTCAAATGAGCAGTCCTTC.

A note on this clonotype: Germline and junction disagree at one end, which may indicate a read error. The CDR3 nucleotides are TGTACCAGCAGCCCTGACAGGAGTCAGCCCCAGCATTTT. It codes for CTSSPDRSQPQHF. V and J are TRBV5-8 and TRBJ1-5; D perhaps matches TRBD1 (6 bases). CDR1 and CDR2 from the germline V gene are SGHTS and YDEGEE. The CDR3 has 13 residues.

As for this clonotype: In this CDR3 the conserved last residue, phenylalanine or tryptophan, is missing, so a read error is likely. This chain uses TRBV7-9 with TRBJ2-3, with no clear D. This CDR3 has 11 amino acids. CDR1 and CDR2 from the germline V gene are SEHNR and FQNEAQ (reference sequence). The CDR3 region is CVSSPPDTQYI. In nucleotides, the CDR3 is TGTGTCAGCAGCCCCCCCGATACGCAGTATATT.

On this clonotype: The CDR3 ends on some other residue instead of the conserved phenylalanine or tryptophan, so this is likely a read error. V is TRBV11-2 and J is TRBJ2-7, with D maybe TRBD2 (6 bases). Looked up from germline, CDR1 is SGHAT and CDR2 is FQNNGV. The length of the CDR3 is 15 residues. CDR3 DNA sequence: TGTGCCAGCAGCCTCGGCGGGACCCTACCCTACGGGCAGTACCTC. Residues: CASSLGGTLPYGQYL.

Worth noting for this clonotype: A read error may be the cause here, since a much bigger clone is one base away. V gene TRBV28 combines with J gene TRBJ2-2; TRBD2 matches 7 bases. The junction had 10 bases not matched to a gene; V was cut back by 10 bases and J by 5 bases. Germline V gene lookup returns CDR1 MDHEN and CDR2 SYDVKM. There are 14 residues in the CDR3. CDR3 nucleotides: TGTGCCACCGGGACTGGGGGGGTTACCGGGGAGCTGTTTTTT. Protein sequence: CATGTGGVTGELFF.

This clonotype appeared a single time. The rearrangement uses TRBV4-1 and TRBJ2-1, with 8 bases identical to TRBD2. The CDR3 extends over 16 amino acids. CDR1 is MGHRA and CDR2 is YSYEKL in the germline V gene. CDR3 region: CVSSQSGTRGDNEQFF. The CDR3 DNA follows: TGCGTCAGTAGCCAATCCGGGACTAGGGGTGACAATGAGCAGTTCTTC.

There are a few counts of this clonotype. At one boundary the junction diverges from the germline segment, which might be a read error. V is TRBV6-1 and J is TRBJ2-7, with D possibly called TRBD1 or TRBD2 (6 bases each). This CDR3 spans 15 amino acids. Germline loops: CDR1 MNHNS, CDR2 SASEGT. Here the CDR3 reads CASTPRRGAILEQCF. CDR3 DNA: TGTGCCAGTACCCCTCGAAGGGGGGCGATACTCGAGCAGTGCTTC.

About this clonotype itself: One end of the junction does not line up with germline, which may come from a read error. The CDR3 nucleotides read TGTGCCAGCTGCGTAAACGTCGGCTCACCCCTCCACTTT. Residues: CASCVNVGSPLHF. V gene TRBV9 combines with J gene TRBJ1-6; D is unresolved. The CDR3 has 13 amino acids. In germline, CDR1 is SGDLS, CDR2 YYNGEE.

The chain is built from TRBV7-9 and TRBJ2-5, with TRBD1 identical over 10 bases. Germline V lookup: CDR1 SEHNR, CDR2 FQNEAQ (reference sequence). This CDR3 is 16 amino acids long. Trimming removed 7 bases from V and 2 bases from J; junction bases left unmatched: 10. The CDR3 region has the DNA TGTGCCAGCAACTCACGGGACAGGGGAGCGCAAGAGACCCAGTACTTC. This gives the protein CASNSRDRGAQETQYF.

With respect to this clonotype: The germline gene is not matched at one end of the junction; a read error may be the cause. J is TRBJ2-1 and V is TRBV11-2; D is possibly TRBD1 (5 bases). The assigned J gene may be wrong: the sequence end matches TRBJ2-7 better. Germline-derived CDR1 and CDR2 are SGHAT and FQNNGV. The CDR3 has 12 residues. In DNA, the CDR3 is TGTGTCAGCAGCTTAGGGGTACGTGAGCAGTACTTC. Its protein is CVSSLGVREQYF.

Note on this clonotype: One end of the junction fails to match germline, which may point to a read error. The gene calls are TRBV29-1 and TRBJ2-7; TRBD1 agrees at 8 bases. Per the germline V gene, CDR1 is SQVTM and CDR2 is ANQGSEA. CDR3 length equals 13 residues. CDR3 sequence (DNA): TGCAACGTTGACAGGGGAGGTACCTACGAGCAGTACTTC. Its protein is CNVDRGGTYEQYF.

Comment on this clonotype: One end of the junction fails to match germline, which may point to a read error. The J gene is TRBJ2-7, the V gene TRBV4-1; D possibly corresponds to TRBD2 (6 bases). Germline assignment: CDR1 MGHRA and CDR2 YSYEKL. The CDR3 spans 15 residues. The DNA for the CDR3 is TGCGTCAGCAGCCAAGGTTTCCCTCCCAGCGGGGAGCAGTACTTC. Translating it yields CVSSQGFPPSGEQYF.

Comment on this clonotype: The junction shows a germline mismatch at one end, possibly a read error. The chain has TRBV4-1 and TRBJ2-7; D is perhaps TRBD2 (6 bases). There are 15 residues in the CDR3. Germline V gene lookup returns CDR1 MGHRA and CDR2 YSYEKL. The CDR3 here is CASSQNFPPSGEQYF. The DNA for the CDR3 is TGCGCCAGTAGCCAAAATTTCCCTCCCAGCGGGGAGCAGTACTTC.

This clonotype has a handful of counts. The V gene is TRBV18, the J gene TRBJ2-1; possibly TRBD2 for D (6 bases). CDR1 is KGHSH and CDR2 is LQKENI in the germline V gene. V was cut by 7 bases and J by 7 bases, with 8 bases left in between. The CDR3 sequence is 11 residues long. This CDR3 is CASWEVNEQFF. CDR3 in DNA: TGTGCCAGCTGGGAGGTGAATGAGCAGTTCTTC.

This clonotype was observed once. At one end the junction does not follow the germline gene, possibly because of a read error. The V gene is TRBV5-1, the J gene TRBJ1-1; possibly TRBD1 for D (5 bases). This CDR3 has 13 residues. The germline gives CDR1 SGHRS, CDR2 YFSETQ. The CDR3 DNA follows: TGCGCCAGCAGCCCGGGACCGGGAGCTAAAGCTATCTTT. Translating gives CASSPGPGAKAIF.

On this clonotype: This CDR3 fails to terminate in the conserved phenylalanine or tryptophan, so it likely reflects a read error. The V gene is TRBV13, the J gene TRBJ2-7; D is unclear. Germline V lookup: CDR1 PRHDT, CDR2 FYEKMQ (reference sequence). The CDR3 sequence is 16 residues long. CDR3 nucleotide sequence: TGTACCAGCAGCCGAGCTCACCGGATGAGCTCCTACGAGCAGTACTTA. It is translated as CTSSRAHRMSSYEQYL.

This clonotype occurred many times. This chain links TRBV25-1 with TRBJ1-2; D is unresolved. This CDR3 is 12 amino acids long. V was cut by 5 bases and J by 8 bases, with 12 bases left in between. CDR1 is MGHDK and CDR2 is SYGVNS in the germline V gene. The CDR3 DNA reads TGTGCCAGCAGTTCCTGGGAAGCCGGCTACACCTTC. This codes for CASSSWEAGYTF.